These 22 T cell receptor beta chains were sequenced from one sample in a study of monozygotic twins with inflammatory bowel disease. TCRdb re-called the 5' RACE reads and catalogs CDR3 proteins one per entry, DNA excluded. The listing records approximately 120,000 distinct CDR3 sequences. Sequencing was performed on blood. The source of these receptors is a human donor with ulcerative colitis or Crohn's disease, or a healthy co-twin of an affected twin (not recorded which).

J is TRBJ2-7 and V is TRBV7-9. CDR1 is SEHNR and CDR2 is FQNEAQ in the germline V gene (reference sequence). This CDR3 is 14 amino acids long. The CDR3 sequence: CASSRSGSYDEQYF.

V is TRBV12-3 or TRBV12-4 and J is TRBJ2-1; without DNA, the TCRdb call of TRBD1 cannot be checked. There are 14 residues in the CDR3. The CDR3 sequence is CASSPSRRGGEKFF.

V and J are TRBV5-1 and TRBJ1-1. Germline CDR1 and CDR2: SGHRS and YFSETQ. This CDR3 region has 14 residues. CDR3 loop: CASSLEGGNTEAFF. Looking up the rest from reference TRBV5-1 and TRBJ1-1 gives the full variable domain: KAGVTQTPRYLIKTRGQQVTLSCSPISGHRSVSWYQQTPGQGLQFLFEYFSETQRNKGNFPGRFSGRQFSNSRSEMNVSTLELGDSALYLCASSLEGGNTEAFFGQGTRLTVV.

The chain carries TRBV29-1 and TRBJ2-3. Germline V lookup: CDR1 SQVTM, CDR2 ANQGSEA. The CDR3 extends over 12 amino acids. CDR3: CSVHEYTDTQYF.

The CDR3 spells CASSLKRDREGETQYF. The V gene is TRBV7-8, the J gene TRBJ2-5; no DNA is available, so the TRBD1 call from TCRdb remains unchecked. CDR1 SGHVS and CDR2 FQNEAQ come from the germline V gene. The CDR3 loop spans 16 amino acids.

The chain is built from TRBV28 and TRBJ1-4; lacking DNA, the TRBD1 call made by TCRdb goes unchecked. The CDR3 has 15 amino acids. The germline CDR1 and CDR2 sequences are MDHEN and SYDVKM. CDR3 residues: CASSESGTGGEKLFF.

The chain employs TRBV6-5 and TRBJ2-3; TCRdb outputs TRBD2, but without DNA this stays unchecked. There are 16 residues in the CDR3. Germline assignment: CDR1 MNHEY and CDR2 SVGAGI. The chain's CDR3 is CASRGTSGGDEDTQYF.

This chain uses TRBV5-1 with TRBJ1-1; TCRdb's D call of TRBD1 is untestable without DNA. The CDR3 has 15 residues. Looked up from germline, CDR1 is SGHRS and CDR2 is YFSETQ. The CDR3 loop is CASSPLGAGNTEAFF.

The V gene is TRBV6-1, the J gene TRBJ1-4; TCRdb reports TRBD1, a call that lacks DNA to check it against. CDR1 MNHNS and CDR2 SASEGT come from the germline V gene. There are 17 residues in the CDR3. CDR3 amino acids: CASSGMDRGATNEKLFF.

This chain links TRBV7-9 with TRBJ1-5; the TCRdb call, TRBD1, lacks DNA for checking. Germline values: CDR1 SEHNR, CDR2 FQNEAQ (reference sequence). CDR3 size: 16 residues. CDR3 protein: CASSLGDMLSNQPQHF. Filled out from reference TRBV7-9 and TRBJ1-5, the complete variable domain reads DTGVSQNPRHKITKRGQNVTFRCDPISEHNRLYWYRQTLGQGPEFLTYFQNEAQLEKSRLLSDRFSAERPKGSFSTLEIQRTEQGDSAMYLCASSLGDMLSNQPQHFGDGTRLSIL.

This sequence joins TRBV4-3 and TRBJ2-5; the TCRdb call, TRBD1, lacks DNA for checking. Per germline, CDR1 LGHNA and CDR2 YSLEER. This CDR3 contains 15 residues. CDR3 in amino acids: CASSQDLQELEAQYF.

This rearrangement joins TRBV20-1 to TRBJ2-7; TCRdb lists TRBD1, though no DNA is available to test this call. In germline, CDR1 is DFQATT, CDR2 SNEGSKA (reference sequence). The CDR3 runs 15 residues. The CDR3 here is CSVVRDPQNSYEQYF.

The V call is TRBV20-1, the J call TRBJ2-1; TCRdb reports TRBD2, a call that lacks DNA to check it against. This CDR3 spans 15 amino acids. The V gene's germline CDR1 is DFQATT and CDR2 SNEGSKA (reference sequence). Here the CDR3 reads CSAQTSGRVFSEQFF.

The chain recombines TRBV11-3 with TRBJ2-3. The CDR3 runs 12 residues. Per germline, CDR1 SGHNT and CDR2 YENEEA. The CDR3 sequence: CASSFGLDTQYF.

The rearrangement links TRBV20-1 to TRBJ2-7; TCRdb gives TRBD1 as the D gene, but with no DNA this cannot be confirmed. Germline V gives CDR1 DFQATT, CDR2 SNEGSKA (reference sequence). The CDR3 spans 14 residues. The CDR3 reads CSARGDRVGDEQYF.

CDR3 loop: CASRETGTGKLFF. The rearrangement uses TRBV5-1 and TRBJ1-4; TCRdb's D call, TRBD1, is unchecked because there is no DNA. Germline V gene data show CDR1 as SGHRS and CDR2 as YFSETQ. The CDR3 runs to 13 residues. The variable domain in full, with the rest retrieved from reference TRBV5-1 and TRBJ1-4, is KAGVTQTPRYLIKTRGQQVTLSCSPISGHRSVSWYQQTPGQGLQFLFEYFSETQRNKGNFPGRFSGRQFSNSRSEMNVSTLELGDSALYLCASRETGTGKLFFGSGTQLSVL.

The CDR3 spells CASSQDPGENTEAFF. This rearrangement joins TRBV3-1 to TRBJ1-1. The CDR3 totals 15 residues. Germline V CDR1 and CDR2: LGHDT, YNNKEL (reference sequence).

The chain couples TRBV7-2 to TRBJ2-2; TCRdb returns TRBD2, unconfirmable since there is no DNA. This CDR3 contains 16 residues. Germline V gene sequence: CDR1 SGHTA, CDR2 FQGNSA. This CDR3 is CASSLLAGGVTGELFF.

The chain recombines TRBV6-2 or TRBV6-3 with TRBJ2-5; TCRdb picks TRBD1, but there is no DNA to check that call. Per the germline V gene, CDR1 is MNHEY and CDR2 is SVGEGT. The CDR3 runs to 15 residues. CDR3 residues: CASKDPPGQQETQYF.

V is TRBV7-3 and J is TRBJ2-1; TCRdb's D gene call, TRBD1, goes unchecked for lack of DNA. The CDR3 has 16 residues. CDR1 and CDR2 (germline): SGHTA, FQGTGA. CDR3 region: CASSRHQGSFINEQFF.

The chain uses TRBV12-3 or TRBV12-4 and TRBJ2-3. The CDR3 is 14 amino acids. CDR3 amino acids: CASSLSQVTRYAVF.

The chain recombines TRBV9 with TRBJ2-2; TCRdb reports TRBD1, a call that lacks DNA to check it against. CDR1 SGDLS and CDR2 YYNGEE come from the germline V gene. The CDR3 is made up of 16 amino acids. CDR3 protein: CASSVSGGAGTGELFF.